A selection of T cell receptor beta chains follows, all from one sample in a study of cytomegalovirus exposure and HLA in healthy donors. The protocol was immunoSEQ multiplex PCR, while the TCRdb copy is restricted to in-frame clones and leaves out a portion. The sample has some 150,000 clones, approximately 70% seen once. Sequencing input: PBMCs. Source of these receptors: a human donor in good health. Both conserved end residues are part of each CDR3. D genes are given only for firm matches. Size is stated for part of the rows, as once, few or many counts, or as a class when the clone is expanded.

j_gene | abundance | len | v_gene | d_gene | CDR3nt | CDR3aa
TRBJ1-2 | - | 14 | TRBV10-3 | TRBD1 | TGTGCCATCAGCACGCCGACAGGGGGTGGTGGCTACACCTTC | CAISTPTGGGGYTF
TRBJ1-1 | - | 14 | TRBV6-5 | - | TGTGCCACCTCAAGATTGGACATGAACACTGAAGCTTTCTTT | CATSRLDMNTEAFF
TRBJ1-2 | - | 16 | TRBV7-8 | TRBD1 | TGTGCCAGCAGCTCAAGATTTCCGGGACAGGGAGGGGGCTACACCTTC | CASSSRFPGQGGGYTF
TRBJ2-7 | few | 13 | TRBV13 | TRBD1 | TGTGCCAGCGGACAGGAGGAGGCCTACGAGCAGTACTTC | CASGQEEAYEQYF
TRBJ1-2 | few | 17 | TRBV9 | TRBD1 | TGTGCCAGCAGCGAGGGAGAGGACAGGGGGAGTGACTATGGCTACACCTTC | CASSEGEDRGSDYGYTF
TRBJ2-5 | - | 13 | TRBV5-6 | - | TGTGCCAGCAGCATTTCAGGGGGGGAGACCCAGTACTTC | CASSISGGETQYF
TRBJ1-2 | - | 16 | TRBV2 | - | TGTGCCAGCAGTGAGGGCAGGGCCGACTCTTTCTATGGCTACACCTTC | CASSEGRADSFYGYTF
TRBJ2-7 | - | 15 | TRBV7-9 | TRBD2 | TGTGCCAGCAGCTTAGCGTCTAGCGGGGGTTACGAGCAGTACTTC | CASSLASSGGYEQYF
TRBJ2-1 | - | 15 | TRBV2 | TRBD2 | TGTGCCAGCAGTGTTGGGCTAGCGGGTGGTAATGAGCAGTTCTTC | CASSVGLAGGNEQFF
TRBJ1-1 | - | 12 | TRBV29-1 | - | TGCAGCCCAACGGCGGAATCCACTGAAGCTTTCTTT | CSPTAESTEAFF
TRBJ1-3 | - | 16 | TRBV6-6 | - | TGTGCCAGCAGTTACCATCTCACAAGCTCTGGAAACACCATATATTTT | CASSYHLTSSGNTIYF
TRBJ2-3 | - | 16 | TRBV7-3 | TRBD1 | TGTGCCAGCAGCGATCCGGGACAGATAGGCACAGATACGCAGTATTTT | CASSDPGQIGTDTQYF
TRBJ2-1 | - | 18 | TRBV7-9 | - | TGTGCCAGCAGCCAGGAGGGTGGAGCAGGGGGCTCCTACAATGAGCAGTTCTTC | CASSQEGGAGGSYNEQFF
TRBJ2-1 | - | 16 | TRBV7-6 | TRBD1 | TGTGCCAGCAGCTTAAACCGGGACAGATTCTACAATGAGCAGTTCTTC | CASSLNRDRFYNEQFF
TRBJ2-5 | - | 16 | TRBV4-3 | TRBD2 | TGCGCCAGCAGCCAAGAGATGGCGGGGGGCCAAGAGACCCAGTACTTC | CASSQEMAGGQETQYF
TRBJ1-2 | few | 14 | TRBV6-4 | - | TGTGCCAGCAGTGACTCGAGGGATGGCGGTGGCTACACCTTC | CASSDSRDGGGYTF